The text below deals with one T cell receptor beta chain. Its antigen remains unidentified. TCRdb redid the calling of the 5' RACE reads with MiXCR, one entry per CDR3 protein. The repertoire holds 600,000 to 700,000 distinct CDR3 sequences, with approximately 22% as singletons. The data derive from a study of identical twins. Overall study findings and caveats: Insertions ran lower in abundant cord blood beta clonotypes, though not in memory repertoires. Cross-sectional statistics underpinned the conclusions; the same donors were not followed.

The CDR3 contains 15 residues. V was pared by 6 bases and J by 4 bases, with 9 bases of the junction left unmatched. These data also featured in a second study, about T cells expressing NK-cell markers. That publication notes: Sequenced donors, eight in total, included seven who were HCMV-seropositive and one who was seronegative. Several experiments confined sorting to alpha-beta TCR T cells with an anti-gamma-delta TCR antibody.

The chain joins TRBV12-3 or TRBV12-4 to TRBJ2-1, with 7 bases fitting TRBD2. This clonotype was obtained from a young woman in good health. Sequencing input: PBMCs. The CDR3 sequence: CASSRPAGEYNEQFF. The DNA of the CDR3 is TGTGCCAGCAGCCGGCCCGCGGGGGAATACAATGAGCAGTTCTTC.